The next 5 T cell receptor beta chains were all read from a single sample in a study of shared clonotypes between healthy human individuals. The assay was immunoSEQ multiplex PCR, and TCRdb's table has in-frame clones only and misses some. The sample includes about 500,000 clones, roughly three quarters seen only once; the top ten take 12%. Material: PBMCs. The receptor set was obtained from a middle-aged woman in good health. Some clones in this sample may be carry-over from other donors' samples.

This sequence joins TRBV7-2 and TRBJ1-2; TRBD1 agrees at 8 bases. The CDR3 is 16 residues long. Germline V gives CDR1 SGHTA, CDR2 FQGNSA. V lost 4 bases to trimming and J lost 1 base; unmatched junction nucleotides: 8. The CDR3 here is CASSYLGQENNYGYTF. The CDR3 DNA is TGTGCCAGCAGCTACTTGGGACAGGAAAATAACTATGGCTACACCTTC.

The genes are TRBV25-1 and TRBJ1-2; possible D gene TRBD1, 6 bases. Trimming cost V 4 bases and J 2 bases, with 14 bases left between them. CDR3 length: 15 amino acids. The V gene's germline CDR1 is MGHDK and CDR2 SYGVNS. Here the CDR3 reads CASSGMGHKNYGYTF. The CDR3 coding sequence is TGTGCCAGCAGTGGGATGGGACATAAAAACTATGGCTACACCTTC.

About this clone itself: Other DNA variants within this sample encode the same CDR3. The CDR3 DNA follows: TGTGCCAGCAGTTCCCCAGGTAGCTCCTACGAGCAGTACTTC. Translation: CASSSPGSSYEQYF. The chain recombines TRBV28 with TRBJ2-7; D ambiguous. Trimming pared 4 bases from V and 0 bases from J, leaving 10 bases between. CDR3 length: 14 amino acids. The V gene's germline CDR1 is MDHEN and CDR2 SYDVKM.

CDR3 amino acids: CSASSGVEQYF. CDR3 DNA sequence: TGCAGTGCCTCGTCAGGGGTTGAGCAGTACTTC. V and J are TRBV20-1 and TRBJ2-7, with D possibly being TRBD1 (6 bases). Germline values: CDR1 DFQATT, CDR2 SNEGSKA (reference sequence). Trimming shortened V by 6 bases and J by 7 bases, and 13 bases separated the two germline ends. This CDR3 contains 11 residues.

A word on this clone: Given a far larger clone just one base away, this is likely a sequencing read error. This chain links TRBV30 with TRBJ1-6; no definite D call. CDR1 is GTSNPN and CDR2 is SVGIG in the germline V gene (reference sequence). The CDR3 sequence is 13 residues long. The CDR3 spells CAWLSSYNSPLRF. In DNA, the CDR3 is TGTGCCTGGCTAAGCTCCTATAATTCACCCCTCCGCTTT.